The 20 T cell receptor beta chains reported below all come from one sample, sequenced in a study of cytomegalovirus exposure and HLA in healthy donors. Primers: 60 Vbeta forward and 13 Jbeta reverse. The protocol was immunoSEQ multiplex PCR, while the TCRdb copy is restricted to in-frame clones and leaves out a portion. The sample lists 190,000 or so clones, 79% seen once, with approximately 0.36% in the top ten. The sequenced sample was PBMCs. These receptors came from a male donor in good health and CMV-seropositive.

This chain joins TRBV6-1 and TRBJ2-5; 7 bases are a match to TRBD2. Germline CDR1 MNHNS, CDR2 SASEGT. There are 14 residues in the CDR3. V lost 6 bases, J lost 5 bases, and 9 bases stayed unmatched. As DNA, the CDR3 is TGTGCCAGCAGCCCCAGGGCGGGAGCGGAGACCCAGTACTTC. Amino acid sequence: CASSPRAGAETQYF.

The chain is built from TRBV6-5 and TRBJ2-6, with D maybe TRBD1 (6 bases). Trimming took 8 bases from V and 2 from J, leaving 13 bases between them. This CDR3 has 15 residues. Germline CDR1 MNHEY, CDR2 SVGAGI. CDR3 in DNA: TGTGCCAGCCGTTCGGACAGAGCTGGGGCCAACGTCCTGACTTTC. It translates to CASRSDRAGANVLTF.

This chain links TRBV18 with TRBJ1-1, with D possibly TRBD1 on 5 matching bases. The ends were cut back, 0 bases at V and 4 bases at J, with 9 bases in the middle. The length of the CDR3 is 14 residues. In germline, CDR1 is KGHSH, CDR2 LQKENI. DNA of the CDR3: TGTGCCAGCTCACCACCCGGCCAGGGCACTGAAGCTTTCTTT. Its translation: CASSPPGQGTEAFF.

The chain links TRBV4-3 to TRBJ2-6, with no clear D. Trimming left V 4 bases short and J 4 bases short, with 17 bases between. Germline-derived CDR1 and CDR2 are LGHNA and YSLEER. The CDR3 has 17 residues. The CDR3 region is CASSPYAQIQGANVLTF. The CDR3 DNA reads as TGCGCCAGCAGCCCCTACGCCCAGATACAGGGGGCCAACGTCCTGACTTTC.

This clone was seen just once. This chain uses TRBV4-2 with TRBJ2-1; 10 nucleotides line up with TRBD2. Looked up from germline, CDR1 is LGHNA and CDR2 is YNFKEQ. The CDR3 length is 16 residues. The V segment lost 1 base and the J segment 8 bases; nucleotides outside the gene matches: 8. The CDR3 DNA is TGTGCCAGCAGCCAAGGGGGCACTAGCGGGGAACATGAGCAGTTCTTC. It translates to CASSQGGTSGEHEQFF.

The J gene is TRBJ2-1, the V gene TRBV30, with unresolved D. The CDR3 contains 11 residues. V was trimmed by 2 bases and J by 5 bases, leaving 4 bases between them. Germline V gene lookup returns CDR1 GTSNPN and CDR2 SVGIG (reference sequence). The CDR3 spells CAWSRDNEQFF. CDR3 in DNA: TGTGCCTGGAGTCGCGACAATGAGCAGTTCTTC.

CDR3: CASSGGGLSTYEQYF. The DNA of the CDR3 is TGTGCCAGCAGTGGGGGGGGGCTCTCGACCTACGAGCAGTACTTC. The chain uses TRBV6-1 and TRBJ2-7; tentative D call: TRBD2 (7 bases). The CDR3 covers 15 residues. Trimming took off 4 bases at V and 2 bases at J, with 15 bases between the two ends. Germline V lookup: CDR1 MNHNS, CDR2 SASEGT.

The V call is TRBV19, the J call TRBJ2-4; D is perhaps TRBD2 (7 bases). The CDR3 is 13 amino acids. The germline V and J ends were trimmed by 6 bases and 7 bases, with 13 bases remaining between them. Germline CDR1 and CDR2: LNHDA and SQIVND (reference sequence). The CDR3 coding sequence is TGTGCCAGTAGCAAACAGGGAGGGAACATTCAGTACTTC. It translates to CASSKQGGNIQYF. Full variable domain (outside the CDR3, taken from reference TRBV19 and TRBJ2-4): DGGITQSPKYLFRKEGQNVTLSCEQNLNHDAMYWYRQDPGQGLRLIYYSQIVNDFQKGDIAEGYSVSREKKESFPLTVTSAQKNPTAFYLCASSKQGGNIQYFGAGTRLSVL.

This clone showed up just a few times. The gene calls are TRBV4-3 and TRBJ2-2; possible D gene TRBD1, 5 bases. In germline, CDR1 is LGHNA, CDR2 YSLEER. V was trimmed by 3 bases and J by 4 bases, leaving 9 bases between them. The CDR3 length is 14 residues. The CDR3 spells CASSQATVTGELFF. The CDR3 region has the DNA TGCGCCAGCAGCCAGGCGACAGTCACCGGGGAGCTGTTTTTT.

The chain couples TRBV4-1 to TRBJ2-1, with D tentatively TRBD2 (5 bases). Germline loops: CDR1 MGHRA, CDR2 YSYEKL. Between the trimmed V and J ends, which lost 1 base and 0 bases, there was a span of 16 bases. The CDR3 is 18 amino acids. The CDR3 nucleotides read TGCGCCAGCAGCCAAGTTGGGGAGCTGGGGAGCTCCTACAATGAGCAGTTCTTC. It is translated as CASSQVGELGSSYNEQFF.

This rearrangement joins TRBV7-6 to TRBJ1-2, with 8 bases aligning to TRBD1. The V gene's germline CDR1 is SGHVS and CDR2 FNYEAQ. The V and J ends lost 5 bases and 0 bases, in that order; junction bases with no gene match: 2. CDR3 length: 14 amino acids. The CDR3 loop reads CASSAGQANYGYTF. The CDR3 DNA reads as TGTGCCAGCAGCGCGGGACAGGCTAACTATGGCTACACCTTC. The whole variable domain, filled in from reference TRBV7-6 and TRBJ1-2, reads GAGVSQSPRYKVTKRGQDVALRCDPISGHVSLYWYRQALGQGPEFLTYFNYEAQQDKSGLPNDRFSAERPEGSISTLTIQRTEQRDSAMYRCASSAGQANYGYTFGSGTRLTVV.

The CDR3 DNA sequence: TGCGCCAGCAGCAAAGGACAGGGGGCAGGCTATGGCTACACCTTC. Encoded protein: CASSKGQGAGYGYTF. The chain recombines TRBV4-1 with TRBJ1-2; TRBD1 matches at 11 bases. The germline gives CDR1 MGHRA, CDR2 YSYEKL. V lost 5 bases to trimming and J lost 4 bases; unmatched junction nucleotides: 6. This CDR3 is built from 15 residues.

This chain uses TRBV6-1 with TRBJ2-7; perhaps TRBD2 as D (5 bases). Germline V gene sequence: CDR1 MNHNS, CDR2 SASEGT. V was pared by 7 bases and J by 4 bases, with 5 bases between. The CDR3 extends over 10 amino acids. Here the CDR3 reads CASTGYEQYF. In DNA form, the CDR3 reads TGTGCCAGCACGGGGTACGAGCAGTACTTC.

The V call is TRBV10-3, the J call TRBJ2-7; weak D call: TRBD1 (5 bases). The CDR3 length is 15 residues. Germline V CDR1 and CDR2: ENHRY, SYGVKD. V dropped 0 bases and J dropped 3 bases, with 12 bases sitting between them. The CDR3 reads CAISESGQGIYEQYF. The CDR3 coding sequence is TGTGCCATCAGTGAGTCGGGGCAGGGTATCTACGAGCAGTACTTC.

This clone was observed a single time. The chain links TRBV4-2 to TRBJ2-1, with 11 bases lining up with TRBD2. The CDR3 consists of 16 residues. The germline CDR1 and CDR2 sequences are LGHNA and YNFKEQ. V lost 1 base to trimming and J lost 8 bases; unmatched junction nucleotides: 7. Here the CDR3 reads CASSQVSGRATYEQFF. In DNA, the CDR3 is TGTGCCAGCAGCCAAGTTAGCGGGAGGGCTACTTATGAGCAGTTCTTC.

V gene TRBV13 combines with J gene TRBJ2-1, with D tentatively TRBD2 (5 bases). CDR1 PRHDT and CDR2 FYEKMQ come from the germline V gene (reference sequence). The CDR3 consists of 12 residues. Trimming pared 1 base from V and 8 bases from J, leaving 6 bases between. CDR3 loop: CASSLELDEQFF. For the CDR3, the DNA is TGTGCCAGCAGCTTAGAACTAGATGAGCAGTTCTTC. The variable domain in full, completed from reference TRBV13 and TRBJ2-1, reads AAGVIQSPRHLIKEKRETATLKCYPIPRHDTVYWYQQGPGQDPQFLISFYEKMQSDKGSIPDRFSAQQFSDYHSELNMSSLELGDSALYFCASSLELDEQFFGPGTRLTVL.

The V call is TRBV4-3, the J call TRBJ1-2, with D perhaps TRBD1 (5 bases). V was clipped by 3 bases and J by 4 bases, with 12 bases between them. The CDR3 totals 14 residues. CDR1 and CDR2 (germline): LGHNA, YSLEER. The CDR3 DNA sequence: TGCGCCAGCAGCCAGGGGCCTCTCGGCTATGGCTACACCTTC. Translated, it gives CASSQGPLGYGYTF.

As DNA, the CDR3 is TGTGCCAGCAGCTTGAGGGACACTTACGGCTACACCTTC. This encodes CASSLRDTYGYTF. The rearrangement links TRBV13 to TRBJ1-2; a weak D match, TRBD1 (6 bases). The germline V gene has CDR1 PRHDT and CDR2 FYEKMQ (reference sequence). V was cut by 3 bases and J by 8 bases, with 13 bases left in between. The CDR3 is made up of 13 amino acids.

The rearrangement joins TRBV29-1 to TRBJ2-1, with D perhaps TRBD1 (5 bases). This CDR3 is built from 16 residues. Deletions cut 5 bases from V and 8 bases from J, with 25 bases between. Germline V gene sequence: CDR1 SQVTM, CDR2 ANQGSEA. DNA for the CDR3: TGCAGCGTTCTCAGGGTTACGGTACCCAGGCAGGATGAGCAGTTCTTC. This gives the protein CSVLRVTVPRQDEQFF.

Only one count was recorded for this clone. The chain employs TRBV30 and TRBJ2-1, with D perhaps matching TRBD2 (6 bases). The CDR3 extends over 11 amino acids. CDR1 is GTSNPN and CDR2 is SVGIG in the germline V gene (reference sequence). With 7 bases removed from V and 8 bases from J, the gap between germline ends came to 12 bases. The CDR3 region has the DNA TGTGCCTACGGGAGTAGCTATGAGCAGTTCTTC. It codes for CAYGSSYEQFF.